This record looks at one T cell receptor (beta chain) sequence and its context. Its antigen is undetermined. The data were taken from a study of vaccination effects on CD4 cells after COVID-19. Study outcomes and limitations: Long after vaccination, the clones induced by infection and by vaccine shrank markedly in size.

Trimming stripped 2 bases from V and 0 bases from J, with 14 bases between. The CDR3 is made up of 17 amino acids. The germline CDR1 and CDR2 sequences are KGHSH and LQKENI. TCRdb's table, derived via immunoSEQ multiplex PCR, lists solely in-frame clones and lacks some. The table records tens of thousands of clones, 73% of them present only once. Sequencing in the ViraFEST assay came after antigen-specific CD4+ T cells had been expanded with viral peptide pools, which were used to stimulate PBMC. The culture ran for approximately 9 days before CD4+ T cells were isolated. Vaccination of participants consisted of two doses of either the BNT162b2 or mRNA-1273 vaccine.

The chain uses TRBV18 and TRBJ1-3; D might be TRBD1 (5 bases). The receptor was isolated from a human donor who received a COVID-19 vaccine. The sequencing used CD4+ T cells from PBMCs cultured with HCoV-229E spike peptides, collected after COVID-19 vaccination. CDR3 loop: CASSPRTGTVSGNTIYF. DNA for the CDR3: TGTGCCAGCTCACCAAGAACCGGGACGGTCTCTGGAAACACCATATATTTT.